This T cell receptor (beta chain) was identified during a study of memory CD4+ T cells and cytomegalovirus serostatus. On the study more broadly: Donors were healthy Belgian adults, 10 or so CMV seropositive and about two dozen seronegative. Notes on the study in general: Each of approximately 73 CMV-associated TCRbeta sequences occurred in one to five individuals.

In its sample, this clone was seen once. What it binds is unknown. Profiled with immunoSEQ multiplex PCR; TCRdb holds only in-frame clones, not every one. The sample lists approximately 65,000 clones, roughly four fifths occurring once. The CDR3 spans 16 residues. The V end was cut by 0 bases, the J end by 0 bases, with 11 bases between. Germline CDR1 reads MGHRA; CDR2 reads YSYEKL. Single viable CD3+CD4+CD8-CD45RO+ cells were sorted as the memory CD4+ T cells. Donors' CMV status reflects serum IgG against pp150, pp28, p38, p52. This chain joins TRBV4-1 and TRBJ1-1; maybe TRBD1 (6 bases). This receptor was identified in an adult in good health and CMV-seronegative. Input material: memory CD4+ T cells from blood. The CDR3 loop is CASSQDKGVMNTEAFF. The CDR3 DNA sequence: TGCGCCAGCAGCCAAGATAAGGGGGTCATGAACACTGAAGCTTTCTTT.